This T cell receptor (beta chain) derives from a study of blood T cell repertoires in COVID-19. Study information: Sites in the United States, Italy and Spain provided acute and convalescent COVID-19 samples.

The study assigned cohorts using participant-reported clinical history. Donors of Cohort 3 who recovered were those that had two negative PCRs, clearance, or symptom resolution. In the original processing: The assay estimated nucleated cells by amplifying reference gene primers. Some clones are missing from TCRdb's copy, which holds only in-frame ones; the method was immunoSEQ multiplex PCR. V and J calls and clone size are those listed in that table; D and trimming were worked out from the DNA. This repertoire shows 200,000 to 250,000 clones, approximately 90% found once; its top ten account for 10% to 14%. There are a few counts of this clone. Other DNA sequences of this sample code for an identical CDR3. This CDR3 spans 15 amino acids. From germline, CDR1 is MNHEY and CDR2 SMNVEV (reference sequence). V was pared by 6 bases and J by 7 bases, with 9 bases of the junction left unmatched.

Input material: PBMCs or T cells enriched from blood (not recorded which). This chain uses TRBV27 with TRBJ1-6; 7 bases fit TRBD1. The sequence was collected from a man aged 25 to 40 who had recovered from COVID-19. CDR3 DNA: TGTGCCAGCAGGGAGGGGGCGCCGAGGAATTCACCCCTCCACTTT. It translates to CASREGAPRNSPLHF.